The present entry profiles one T cell receptor (beta chain) with its context. Its target is not known. Once cultured for roughly nine days, the cells underwent separation to obtain CD4+ T cells. The method was immunoSEQ multiplex PCR; TCRdb's version includes in-frame clones alone and lacks a portion of them. The data show tens of thousands of clones, with approximately 74% seen just once and roughly 3.1% held by the top ten. The data are from a study of vaccination effects on CD4 cells after COVID-19. Looked up from germline, CDR1 is LGHDT and CDR2 is YNNKEL (reference sequence). The CDR3 runs 16 residues. V gave up 4 bases and J gave up 7 bases; unmatched junction bases: 6.

This clonotype was obtained from a human donor who received a COVID-19 vaccine. This sequence joins TRBV3-1 (or the pseudogene TRBV3-2) and TRBJ2-1; the match to TRBD2 covers 14 bases. Source: CD4+ T cells from PBMCs cultured without peptide, taken before COVID-19 vaccination. The CDR3 region is CASSRTSGGPYNEQFF. In DNA form, the CDR3 reads TGTGCCAGCAGCCGGACTAGCGGGGGGCCATATAATGAGCAGTTCTTC.